This T cell receptor beta chain was sequenced during a study of T cell repertoires in cytomegalovirus infection. On the study more broadly: It was the public TCR beta signatures that indicated both CMV infection and matching HLA type. General observations from the study: Dominating the ex vivo response were TCR beta clonotypes that were CMV-specific and HLA-C-restricted. Using cumulative public TCR beta family frequency, the authors identified those who carried CMV together with the relevant HLA.

This clonotype was seen repeatedly, ten times or more. Its antigen is unknown. V was pared by 5 bases and J by 6 bases, with 11 bases of the junction left unmatched. The V gene's germline CDR1 is SGHTA and CDR2 FQGNSA. CDR3 size: 16 residues. TCRdb reanalysed the reads using MiXCR and keeps one entry per CDR3 protein. The sample consists of around 530,000 distinct CDR3 sequences, approximately 26% of them appearing once. This chain joins TRBV7-2 and TRBJ1-5; 9 positions match TRBD1. The specimen was PBMCs. The sequence came from a human donor in good health (CMV status not recorded). Some clones in this sample may be carry-over from other donors' samples. DNA for the CDR3: TGTGCCAGCAGCCCCGGACAGGGGCGCGGGGTTCAGCCCCAGCATTTT. Protein sequence: CASSPGQGRGVQPQHF.